The clone carrying this T cell receptor beta chain has a handful of counts. Trimming shortened V by 0 bases and J by 7 bases, and 6 bases separated the two germline ends. The CDR3 spans 13 residues. Germline CDR1 MGHRA, CDR2 YSYEKL. The sample is drawn from a study of T cells in Graves' hyperthyroidism and ophthalmopathy. Any patient presenting with uncontrolled infection, other autoimmune disease, pregnancy or lactation was left out. Diagnoses were made from clinical symptoms, serum measures (thyroxine and TRAb), thyroid ultrasound and orbital computed tomography. The TCR beta CDR3 regions underwent amplification using RNA transcripts as the source. The HTBI primer set drove a first-round RT-PCR of the TCR CDR3. TCRdb called the multiplex PCR reads again in MiXCR, with one record for every CDR3 protein. The sample lists over 700,000 distinct CDR3 sequences, roughly a sixth occurring once.

This TCR came from a woman aged 45-65 years with Graves' hyperthyroidism that later progressed to Graves' ophthalmopathy. V gene TRBV4-1 combines with J gene TRBJ1-4; D is uncertain. Sequencing input: blood. CDR3 protein: CASSQDQGEKLFF. In nucleotides, the CDR3 is TGCGCCAGCAGCCAAGATCAAGGTGAAAAACTGTTTTTT.